These 20 T cell receptor beta chains were all obtained from the same sample, sequenced in a study of beta chain features in type 1 diabetes. All of the isolated RNA was reverse transcribed, so expressed TCRB transcripts were sequenced. The protocol was immunoSEQ multiplex PCR, while the TCRdb copy is restricted to in-frame clones and leaves out a portion. Of 300,000 to 450,000 clones in the sample, over 8.5% were seen once. These TCRs' antigens remain unknown. Study-level findings and limits: Among patients with Type 1 diabetes, TCRB CDR3s were moderately but significantly shorter in every one of the four CD4+ subsets.

Sequencing was performed on central memory CD4+ T cells from blood. The origin of the receptors is a man under 40 with type 1 diabetes.

The table lists this clone with many counts. The chain has TRBV11-2 and TRBJ1-1; no firm D call. Germline assignment: CDR1 SGHAT and CDR2 FQNNGV. Trimming stripped 8 bases from V and 4 bases from J, with 14 bases between. CDR3 length: 13 amino acids. The CDR3 here is CASGPLSATEAFF. CDR3 coding DNA: TGTGCCAGCGGGCCTCTCAGCGCCACTGAAGCTTTCTTT.

There are a few counts of this clone. Germline is not matched at one junction end, which may reflect a read error. The rearrangement links TRBV7-9 to TRBJ1-5; D perhaps matches TRBD1 (6 bases). The CDR3 loop spans 12 amino acids. Germline lookup yields CDR1 SEHNR and CDR2 FQNEAQ (reference sequence). Written as DNA, the CDR3 is TGTGCCAGCAGCCTCCGGGACACCCGCCAATATTTT. Amino acid sequence: CASSLRDTRQYF.

The chain recombines TRBV11-2 with TRBJ2-3; D may correspond to TRBD1 or TRBD2 (5 bases each). The germline V and J ends were trimmed by 1 base and 8 bases, with 10 bases remaining between them. CDR1 and CDR2 (germline): SGHAT, FQNNGV. There are 13 residues in the CDR3. CDR3 sequence: CASSLVGTGTQYF. CDR3 DNA sequence: TGTGCCAGCAGCTTAGTAGGGACGGGTACGCAGTATTTT.

The V call is TRBV5-5, the J call TRBJ2-6, with D unclear. The CDR3 length is 16 residues. Trimming stripped 1 base from V and 0 bases from J, with 8 bases between. CDR1 SGHKS and CDR2 YYEKEE come from the germline V gene (reference sequence). The CDR3 protein is CASSLSAHSGANVLTF. Written as DNA, the CDR3 is TGTGCCAGCAGCTTGTCGGCCCACTCTGGGGCCAACGTCCTGACTTTC.

This rearrangement joins TRBV6-5 to TRBJ1-5, with D tentatively TRBD1 (5 bases). Trimming took 3 bases from V and 2 from J, leaving 11 bases between them. The CDR3 consists of 15 residues. CDR1 MNHEY and CDR2 SVGAGI come from the germline V gene. CDR3: CASSYGGMGNQPQHF. CDR3 nucleotides: TGTGCCAGCAGTTATGGGGGGATGGGCAATCAGCCCCAGCATTTT.

The rearrangement joins TRBV15 to TRBJ1-1; 7 bases line up with TRBD1. The ends lost 6 bases at V and 1 base at J; junction bases unmatched: 5. Germline V gene lookup returns CDR1 LNHNV and CDR2 YYDKDF (reference sequence). CDR3 length equals 14 residues. CDR3 protein: CATSGQGGNTEAFF. The CDR3 DNA sequence: TGTGCCACCAGTGGGCAGGGGGGGAACACTGAAGCTTTCTTT.

V is TRBV11-2 and J is TRBJ2-5; D is unresolved. In germline, CDR1 is SGHAT, CDR2 FQNNGV. Trimming took off 4 bases at V and 2 bases at J, with 5 bases between the two ends. The CDR3 is made up of 12 amino acids. CDR3 sequence: CASSSPQETQYF. CDR3 coding DNA: TGTGCCAGCAGCTCGCCACAAGAGACCCAGTACTTC.

V gene TRBV18 combines with J gene TRBJ2-6; no firm D call. The CDR3 contains 15 residues. V lost 3 bases to trimming and J lost 0 bases, with 6 bases between them. Germline CDR1 is KGHSH and CDR2 is LQKENI. For the CDR3, the DNA is TGTGCCAGCTCACCGTCAGGCTCTGGGGCCAACGTCCTGACTTTC. It translates to CASSPSGSGANVLTF.

CDR3 bases: TGTGCCAGCAGCTACGACAGACAAGAGACCCAGTACTTC. Protein product: CASSYDRQETQYF. The chain joins TRBV7-3 to TRBJ2-5; D might be TRBD1 (5 bases). Germline-derived CDR1 and CDR2 are SGHTA and FQGTGA. This CDR3 spans 13 amino acids. Trimming shortened V by 4 bases and J by 2 bases, and 8 bases separated the two germline ends.

The chain carries TRBV28 and TRBJ2-7; the match to TRBD2 covers 13 bases. Per germline, CDR1 MDHEN and CDR2 SYDVKM. The CDR3 covers 18 residues. Trimming at V came to 6 bases and at J to 4 bases, leaving 15 bases not matched to a gene. Here the CDR3 DNA reads TGTGCCAGCAGGGGGACTAGCGGGGAGAAAATGGGTCTTTACGAGCAGTACTTC. This translates into CASRGTSGEKMGLYEQYF.

This chain connects TRBV10-3 to TRBJ2-7; 9 nucleotides match TRBD2. Germline loops: CDR1 ENHRY, CDR2 SYGVKD. The length of the CDR3 is 15 residues. Trimming took 4 bases from V and 6 from J; bases not matched to a gene: 10. The CDR3, as DNA: TGTGCCATCAGTGCTAGCGGGGCCTTCGAGGGCGAGCAGTACTTC. Translating it yields CAISASGAFEGEQYF.

The chain carries TRBV5-1 and TRBJ2-3; D may be TRBD1 (5 bases). The CDR3 contains 14 residues. Per germline, CDR1 SGHRS and CDR2 YFSETQ. Trimming shortened V by 8 bases and J by 8 bases, and 21 bases separated the two germline ends. The CDR3 nucleotides read TGCGCCAGTGAAAAGGACACAACGGTCCTTACGCAGTATTTT. Its protein is CASEKDTTVLTQYF.

This clone was counted a few times. V gene TRBV25-1 combines with J gene TRBJ2-5; 9 nucleotides match TRBD1. There are 15 residues in the CDR3. J gave up 5 bases and V 5 bases, and 9 bases lay outside the gene matches. Germline CDR1 is MGHDK and CDR2 is SYGVNS. DNA of the CDR3: TGTGCCAGCAGTTCTAACAGGGGGCCGGGGGAGACCCAGTACTTC. Translated: CASSSNRGPGETQYF. Looking up the rest from reference TRBV25-1 and TRBJ2-5 gives the full variable domain: EADIYQTPRYLVIGTGKKITLECSQTMGHDKMYWYQQDPGMELHLIHYSYGVNSTEKGDLSSESTVSRIRTEHFPLTLESARPSHTSQYLCASSSNRGPGETQYFGPGTRLLVL.

This clone was detected a few times. The gene calls are TRBV18 and TRBJ2-1; 12 nucleotides align to TRBD2. V dropped 6 bases and J dropped 7; count of bases not matched to a gene: 4. The germline gives CDR1 KGHSH, CDR2 LQKENI. The CDR3 runs 14 residues. This CDR3 reads CASSTSGSQNEQFF. The CDR3 DNA reads as TGTGCCAGCTCGACTAGCGGGAGTCAAAATGAGCAGTTCTTC.

The chain has TRBV5-1 and TRBJ2-5, with a weak D call TRBD1 (7 bases). The V end lost 1 base, the J end lost 4 bases, and 14 bases lay between the germline ends. CDR1 and CDR2 from the germline V gene are SGHRS and YFSETQ. The CDR3 runs to 15 residues. The CDR3 loop reads CASSLKGARGETQYF. CDR3 in DNA: TGCGCCAGCAGCTTGAAGGGGGCGCGGGGAGAGACCCAGTACTTC.

V usage is TRBV11-2 and J usage is TRBJ1-2; D gene uncertain. This CDR3 contains 15 residues. Germline-derived CDR1 and CDR2 are SGHAT and FQNNGV. V lost 1 base to trimming and J lost 4 bases, with 13 bases between them. For the CDR3, the DNA is TGTGCCAGCAGCTTAGCGGGGAAGGGATTCTATGGCTACACCTTC. It yields the protein CASSLAGKGFYGYTF.

Comment on this clone: This likely stems from a read error, as it lies one base from a far larger clone. The chain uses TRBV7-2 and TRBJ1-1, with D uncertain. CDR3 length: 13 amino acids. In germline, CDR1 is SGHTA, CDR2 FQGNSA. V lost 1 base, J lost 1 base, and 4 bases lay in between. The CDR3 DNA follows: TGTGCCAGCAGCTTAGTGGGGAACACTGAAGCTTTCTTT. As protein: CASSLVGNTEAFF.

On this clone: The sample carries other DNA sequences with the same CDR3. V is TRBV5-1 and J is TRBJ1-1, with 7 bases matching TRBD1. With 0 bases clipped from V and 1 base from J, the junction kept 0 bases outside the gene matches. The length of the CDR3 is 14 residues. Looked up from germline, CDR1 is SGHRS and CDR2 is YFSETQ. The DNA of the CDR3 is TGCGCCAGCAGCTTGGACAGGGGGAACACTGAAGCTTTCTTT. This encodes CASSLDRGNTEAFF.

This clone was observed a few times. The chain combines TRBV18 with TRBJ1-1; the match to TRBD1 covers 11 bases. The ends lost 9 bases at V and 6 bases at J; junction bases unmatched: 6. CDR1 and CDR2 (germline): KGHSH, LQKENI. The CDR3 consists of 13 residues. The DNA of the CDR3 is TGTGCCAGACCAGGACAGGGGGCGCCTGAAGCTTTCTTT. Translating gives CARPGQGAPEAFF. The complete variable domain, with remaining parts taken from reference TRBV18 and TRBJ1-1, reads NAGVMQNPRHLVRRRGQEARLRCSPMKGHSHVYWYRQLPEEGLKFMVYLQKENIIDESGMPKERFSAEFPKEGPSILRIQQVVRGDSAAYFCARPGQGAPEAFFGQGTRLTVV.

This chain uses TRBV2 with TRBJ1-1; D not certain. The germline V gene encodes CDR1 SNHLY and CDR2 FYNNEI. Between the trimmed V and J ends, which lost 1 base and 11 bases, there was a span of 8 bases. The CDR3 runs 11 residues. The CDR3 is CASSEDSGAFF. The DNA for the CDR3 is TGTGCCAGCAGTGAAGACAGCGGGGCTTTCTTT. The full variable domain, in which reference TRBV2 and TRBJ1-1 provide the parts outside the CDR3, is EPEVTQTPSHQVTQMGQEVILRCVPISNHLYFYWYRQILGQKVEFLVSFYNNEISEKSEIFDDQFSVERPDGSNFTLKIRSTKLEDSAMYFCASSEDSGAFFGQGTRLTVV.